This T cell receptor (beta chain) was obtained from a study of graft-versus-host responses after intestinal transplantation. Findings and caveats of the study: Recipient marrow held GvH clones, some first seen in ileum or blood.

Sequencing was performed with immunoSEQ multiplex PCR; in TCRdb, only in-frame clones are kept and a portion is missing. The sample lists about 82,000 clones, roughly 90% occurring once. With regard to this clone: Its antigen remains unknown.

V trimming: 6 bases; J trimming: 2 bases; junction bases outside the gene matches: 8. Germline-derived CDR1 and CDR2 are ENHRY and SYGVKD. This CDR3 is 15 amino acids long. The rearrangement joins TRBV10-3 to TRBJ2-3; TRBD2 matches at 7 bases. The sample was unstimulated CD4+ T cells sorted from spleen or lymph node cells, taken before transplant. This sequence originates from a human donor who was the organ donor for an intestinal transplant. CDR3 region: CAIRSGLGDTDTQYF. The CDR3 coding sequence is TGTGCCATCAGATCCGGACTAGGCGACACAGATACGCAGTATTTT.